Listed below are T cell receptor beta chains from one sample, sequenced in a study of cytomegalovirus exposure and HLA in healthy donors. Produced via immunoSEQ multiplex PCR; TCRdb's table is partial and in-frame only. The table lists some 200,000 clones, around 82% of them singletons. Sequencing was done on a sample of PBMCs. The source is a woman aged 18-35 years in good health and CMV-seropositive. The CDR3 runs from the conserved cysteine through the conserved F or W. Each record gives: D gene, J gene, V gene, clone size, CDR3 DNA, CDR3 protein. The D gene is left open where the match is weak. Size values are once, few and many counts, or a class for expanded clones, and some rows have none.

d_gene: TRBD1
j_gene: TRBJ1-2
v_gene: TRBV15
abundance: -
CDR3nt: TGTGCCACCAGCAGAGAAGGACAGGGTAAAAACTATGGCTACACCTTC
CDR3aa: CATSREGQGKNYGYTF

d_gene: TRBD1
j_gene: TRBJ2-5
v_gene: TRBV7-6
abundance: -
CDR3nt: TGTGCCAGCAGCTCACCGGTGACAGGGGATACTCGTCGAGAGACCCAGTACTTC
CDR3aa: CASSSPVTGDTRRETQYF

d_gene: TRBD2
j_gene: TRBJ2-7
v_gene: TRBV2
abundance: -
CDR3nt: TGTGCCAGCAGTGATGGGGGGGTAGGTTACGAGCAGTACTTC
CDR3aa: CASSDGGVGYEQYF

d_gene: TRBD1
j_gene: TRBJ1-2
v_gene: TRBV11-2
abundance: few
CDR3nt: TGTGCCAGCAGCCCTGGGCGACAGGGTGGAGGCTACACCTTC
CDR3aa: CASSPGRQGGGYTF

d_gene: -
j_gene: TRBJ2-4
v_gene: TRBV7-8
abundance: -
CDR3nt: TGTGCCAGCAGCTTAGCCCAGGGGATCAACATTCAGTACTTC
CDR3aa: CASSLAQGINIQYF

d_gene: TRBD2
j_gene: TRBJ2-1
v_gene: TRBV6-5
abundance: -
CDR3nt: TGTGCCACCTCACCCTCAACCGGGGGGGGCAATGAGCAGTTCTTC
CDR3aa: CATSPSTGGGNEQFF

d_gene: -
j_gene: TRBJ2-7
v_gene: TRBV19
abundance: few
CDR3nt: TGTGCCAGTAGTTCAAGGGGAACGCTCGAGCAGTACTTC
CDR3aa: CASSSRGTLEQYF

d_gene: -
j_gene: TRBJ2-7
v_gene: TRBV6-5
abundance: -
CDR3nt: TGTGCCAGCAGTTACGTCCTATTACCCTCCTACGAGCAGTACTTC
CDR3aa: CASSYVLLPSYEQYF

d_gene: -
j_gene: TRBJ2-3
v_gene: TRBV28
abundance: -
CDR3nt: TGTGCCAGCAGCCTGACAGTTACAGATACGCAGTATTTT
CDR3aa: CASSLTVTDTQYF

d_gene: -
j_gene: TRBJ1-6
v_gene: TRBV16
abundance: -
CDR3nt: TGTGCCAGCAGCCCAACTCGGAATTCACCCCTCCACTTT
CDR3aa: CASSPTRNSPLHF

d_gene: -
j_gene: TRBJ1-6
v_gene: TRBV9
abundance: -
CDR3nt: TGTGCCAGCAGCGGCAGGGGATTGGATTCACCCCTCCACTTT
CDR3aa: CASSGRGLDSPLHF

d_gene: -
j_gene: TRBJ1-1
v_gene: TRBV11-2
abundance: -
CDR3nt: TGTGCCAGCAGCTTATCCGCGGGGTTGAACACTGAAGCTTTCTTT
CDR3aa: CASSLSAGLNTEAFF

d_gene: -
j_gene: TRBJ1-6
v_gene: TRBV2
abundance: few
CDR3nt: TGTGCCAGCAGTCCGAGACAGTTCTCCCCCCTCCACTTT
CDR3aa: CASSPRQFSPLHF

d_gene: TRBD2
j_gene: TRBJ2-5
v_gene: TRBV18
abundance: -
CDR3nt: TGTGCCAGTACCGGAGGGCTAGCGGGGCGACAAGAGACCCAGTACTTC
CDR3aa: CASTGGLAGRQETQYF

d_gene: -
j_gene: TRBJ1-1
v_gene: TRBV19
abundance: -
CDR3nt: TGTGCCAGTAGCACCCCCGGGGAAACTGAAGCTTTCTTT
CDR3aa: CASSTPGETEAFF

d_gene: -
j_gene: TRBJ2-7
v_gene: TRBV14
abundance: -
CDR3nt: TGTGCCAGCAGCCTCCACAGGACCGAGCAGTACTTC
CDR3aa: CASSLHRTEQYF

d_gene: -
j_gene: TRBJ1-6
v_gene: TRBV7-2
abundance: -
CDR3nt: TGTGCCAGCAGCTTATACTCTAATTCACCCCTCCACTTT
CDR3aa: CASSLYSNSPLHF

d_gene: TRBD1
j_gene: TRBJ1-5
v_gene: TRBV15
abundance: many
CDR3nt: TGTGCCACCAGCAGACCGTTGGGACAGGGGGATCAGCCCCAGCATTTT
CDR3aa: CATSRPLGQGDQPQHF

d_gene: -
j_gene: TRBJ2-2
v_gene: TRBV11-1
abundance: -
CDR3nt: TGTGCCAGCACCCTAGGTCGCACCGGGGAGCTGTTTTTT
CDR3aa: CASTLGRTGELFF

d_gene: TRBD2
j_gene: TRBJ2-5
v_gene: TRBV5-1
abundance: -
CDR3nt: TGCGCCAGCAAACCAGGACTAGCAGAAGAGACCCAGTACTTC
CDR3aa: CASKPGLAEETQYF

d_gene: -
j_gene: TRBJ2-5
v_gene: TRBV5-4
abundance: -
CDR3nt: TGTGCCAGCAGCTTGGGGCCCTTGGAGACCCAGTACTTC
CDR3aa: CASSLGPLETQYF

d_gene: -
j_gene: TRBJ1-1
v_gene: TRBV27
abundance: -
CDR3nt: TGTGCCAGCAGTTTGGGGGGAGCGTACACTGAAGCTTTCTTT
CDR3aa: CASSLGGAYTEAFF

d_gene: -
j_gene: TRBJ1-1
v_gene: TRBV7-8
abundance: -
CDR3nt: TGTGCCAGCAGCTTAGCGTATTCCAGGGCCACTGAAGCTTTCTTT
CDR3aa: CASSLAYSRATEAFF

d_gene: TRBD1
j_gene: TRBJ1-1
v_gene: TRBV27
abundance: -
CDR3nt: TGTGCCAGCAGTACAGGGGATCTCGGAACTGAAGCTTTCTTT
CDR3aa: CASSTGDLGTEAFF

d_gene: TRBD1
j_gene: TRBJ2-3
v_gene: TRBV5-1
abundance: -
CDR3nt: TGCGCCAGCAGCTTGCAGACAGGGCCAGATACGCAGTATTTT
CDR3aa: CASSLQTGPDTQYF

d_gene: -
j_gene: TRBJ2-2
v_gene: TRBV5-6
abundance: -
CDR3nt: TGTGCCAGCAGCTTGACGGCAGGGTACACCGGGGAGCTGTTTTTT
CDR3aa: CASSLTAGYTGELFF

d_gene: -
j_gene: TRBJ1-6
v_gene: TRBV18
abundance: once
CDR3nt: TGTGCCAGCTCACAAGCCGGGACCAGGGGTAATTCACCCCTCCACTTT
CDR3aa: CASSQAGTRGNSPLHF

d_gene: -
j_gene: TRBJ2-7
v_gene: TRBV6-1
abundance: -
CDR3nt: TGTGCCAGCAGCAACGGGAGAGGGTACTACGAGCAGTACTTC
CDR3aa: CASSNGRGYYEQYF

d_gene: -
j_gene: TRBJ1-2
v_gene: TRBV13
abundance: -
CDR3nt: TGTGCCAGCAGCTTAGGGCAGTTTTCCTCTGGCTACACCTTC
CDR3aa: CASSLGQFSSGYTF

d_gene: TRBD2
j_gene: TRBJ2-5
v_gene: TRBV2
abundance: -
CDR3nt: TGTGCCAGCAGTGAACGGGGGGGCTTCGAGACCCAGTACTTC
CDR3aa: CASSERGGFETQYF

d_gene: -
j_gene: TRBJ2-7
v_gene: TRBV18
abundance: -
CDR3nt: TGTGCCAGCTCACCTCCTACATCGGGGAACAACGAGCAGTACTTC
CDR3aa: CASSPPTSGNNEQYF

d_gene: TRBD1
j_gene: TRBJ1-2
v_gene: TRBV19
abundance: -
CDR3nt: TGTGCCACCCTCGGACAGGGGAACTATGGCTACACCTTC
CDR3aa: CATLGQGNYGYTF

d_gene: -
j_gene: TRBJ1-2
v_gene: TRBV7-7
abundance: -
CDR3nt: TGTGCCAGCAGCTTGGGGCGCAGGTTCTATGGCTACACCTTC
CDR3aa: CASSLGRRFYGYTF

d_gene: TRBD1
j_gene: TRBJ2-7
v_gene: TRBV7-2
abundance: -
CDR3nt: TGTGCCAGCAGCTTACTGGTCACCGGGACAGGGACCTTCTACGAGCAGTACTTC
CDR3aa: CASSLLVTGTGTFYEQYF

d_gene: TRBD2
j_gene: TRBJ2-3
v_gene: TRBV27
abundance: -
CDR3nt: TGTGCCAGCAGTTTAGGAATAGCGGGGCCCACAGATACGCAGTATTTT
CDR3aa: CASSLGIAGPTDTQYF

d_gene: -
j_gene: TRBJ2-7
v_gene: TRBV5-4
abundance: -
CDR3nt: TGTGCCAGCAGCCCCAGGGGATCCGAGCAGTACTTC
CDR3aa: CASSPRGSEQYF

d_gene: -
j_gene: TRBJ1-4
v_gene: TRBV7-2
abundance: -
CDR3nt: TGTGCCAGCAGTTTCGCGTCTCTGCGCCCCCTGACAAAGCTGTTTTTT
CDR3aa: CASSFASLRPLTKLFF

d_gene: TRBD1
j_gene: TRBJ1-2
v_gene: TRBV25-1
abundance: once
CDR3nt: TGTGCCAGCAGTCCGACAGGGATTAACTATGGCTACACCTTC
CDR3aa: CASSPTGINYGYTF

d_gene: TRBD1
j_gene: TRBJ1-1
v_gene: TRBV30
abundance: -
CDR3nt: TGTGCCTGGGGACCACAGGGGGAGGACACTGAAGCTTTCTTT
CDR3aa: CAWGPQGEDTEAFF

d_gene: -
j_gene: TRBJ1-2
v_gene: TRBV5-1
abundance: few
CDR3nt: TGCGCCAGCAGCGGGGTAACAGGGCACTATGGCTACACCTTC
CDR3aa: CASSGVTGHYGYTF

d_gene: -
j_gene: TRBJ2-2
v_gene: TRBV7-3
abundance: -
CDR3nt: TGTGCCAGCAGCTTAAATCGAAACCAGGGTTCCGGGGAGCTGTTTTTT
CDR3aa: CASSLNRNQGSGELFF

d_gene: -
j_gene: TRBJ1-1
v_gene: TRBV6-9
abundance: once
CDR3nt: TGTGCCAGCAGTTGGGTGGGGGCGAACACTGAAGCTTTCTTT
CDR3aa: CASSWVGANTEAFF

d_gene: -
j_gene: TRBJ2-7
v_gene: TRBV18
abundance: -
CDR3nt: TGTGCCAGCTCATCCCGCGGCCCCGGAGCCAATCGGGGCGAGCAGTACTTC
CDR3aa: CASSSRGPGANRGEQYF

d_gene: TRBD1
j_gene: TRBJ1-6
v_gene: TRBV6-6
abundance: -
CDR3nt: TGTGCCAGCAGGACCGACAGGGGGACCAATTCACCCCTCCACTTT
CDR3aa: CASRTDRGTNSPLHF

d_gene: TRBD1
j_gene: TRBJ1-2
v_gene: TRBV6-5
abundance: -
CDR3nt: TGTGCCAGCTCCAATACAGGGGACGGCTACACCTTC
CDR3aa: CASSNTGDGYTF

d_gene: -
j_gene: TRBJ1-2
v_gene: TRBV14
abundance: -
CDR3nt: TGTGCCAGCAGCCAAGGTTCCGGCGGCAACTATGGCTACACCTTC
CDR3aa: CASSQGSGGNYGYTF

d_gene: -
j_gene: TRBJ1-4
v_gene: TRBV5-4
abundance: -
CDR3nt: TGTGCCAGCAGCAAAGGACAAAATGAAAAACTGTTTTTT
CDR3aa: CASSKGQNEKLFF

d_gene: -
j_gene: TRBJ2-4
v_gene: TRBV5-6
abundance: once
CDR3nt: TGTGCCAGCAGCTCGGGAAGTACCCTAGAAAACATTCAGTACTTC
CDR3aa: CASSSGSTLENIQYF

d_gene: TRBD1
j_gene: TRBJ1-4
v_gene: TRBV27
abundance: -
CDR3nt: TGTGCCAGCAGCCGGGACAGGGCTTTTGAAAAACTGTTTTTT
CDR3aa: CASSRDRAFEKLFF

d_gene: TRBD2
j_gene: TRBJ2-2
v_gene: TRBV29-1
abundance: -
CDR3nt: TGCAGCGTTGGAGGGACTAGCGGGGGGGCGGTCACCGGGGAGCTGTTTTTT
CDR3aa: CSVGGTSGGAVTGELFF

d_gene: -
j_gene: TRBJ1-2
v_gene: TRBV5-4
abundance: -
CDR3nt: TGTGCCAGCACAGGGGACGGAGCTAACTATGGCTACACCTTC
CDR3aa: CASTGDGANYGYTF

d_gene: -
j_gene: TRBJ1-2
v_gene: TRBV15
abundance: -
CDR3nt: TGTGCCACCAGCAGTCACTCCGAACCGACGGAGTATGGCTACACCTTC
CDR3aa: CATSSHSEPTEYGYTF

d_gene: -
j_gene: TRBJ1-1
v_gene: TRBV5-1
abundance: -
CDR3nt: TGCGCCAGCAGCTTGGATGCGGGGAGAAGGGGAGCTTTCTTT
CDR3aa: CASSLDAGRRGAFF

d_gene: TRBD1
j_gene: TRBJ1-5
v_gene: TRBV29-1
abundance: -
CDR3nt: TGCAGCGCCTCACCGGGGACAGGGCATCAGCCCCAGCATTTT
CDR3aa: CSASPGTGHQPQHF

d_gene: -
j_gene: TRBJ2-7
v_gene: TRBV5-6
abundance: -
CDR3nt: TGTGCCAGCAGCTGGGGGCAGGAGCAGTACTTC
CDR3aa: CASSWGQEQYF